Given below is one T cell receptor (beta chain) in context. This record belongs to a study of cytomegalovirus exposure and HLA in healthy donors. A multiplex PCR was run with 60 Vbeta primers and 13 Jbeta primers. Some clones are missing from TCRdb's copy, which holds only in-frame ones; the method was immunoSEQ multiplex PCR. The repertoire consists of 120,000 or so clones, with over 65% occurring once and the leading ten covering around an eighth. The receptor was isolated from a man aged 25-45 years in good health and CMV-seropositive. The sequenced material came from PBMCs.

CDR3 nucleotide sequence: TGTGCCAGCAGCGCCCGGGACAGTACCTACGAGCAGTACTTC. Encoded protein: CASSARDSTYEQYF. This chain connects TRBV9 to TRBJ2-7, with 7 bases matching TRBD1. Losses at the gene ends were 3 bases for V and 2 bases for J; bases not matched to a gene: 5. Germline CDR1 SGDLS, CDR2 YYNGEE. The length of the CDR3 is 14 residues.